The entry below gives a single T cell receptor (beta chain) sequence along with its context. The antigen it recognizes is unknown. Base qualities are missing; no much larger clone stands one base away. Collaborating institutions collected whole blood in K2EDTA tubes following their own protocols. For TCRbeta analysis, collaborators shipped samples in one of three forms: frozen whole blood, isolated PBMCs, or DNA extracted from either of those sample types. The immunoSEQ Assay, a bias-controlled multiplex PCR, was used to amplify TCRbeta CDR3 regions from genomic DNA. The paper's processing steps were these. The number of nucleated cells in each sample was estimated from the amplification of reference gene primers within the assay. Sequence reads were collapsed and filtered to measure the absolute abundance of every unique TCRbeta CDR3 rearrangement. Productive Simpson clonality was computed per sample as the square root of Simpson's diversity index over productive rearrangements. Drawn from immuneACCESS, this table holds only the in-frame rearrangements with V and J called that TCRdb kept. Clones are partly lost; checked studies trace under half to an unresolved V gene and leave the rest unexplained. V and J calls and clone size are as listed in that table; D and trimming were resolved from the DNA. The sample profile shows roughly 55,000 clones; more than 70% of them were found once. The ten largest account for about 7% of the sample.

This entry comes from a study of blood T cell repertoires in COVID-19 (dated by TCRdb to the early 2020s). As for the study more broadly: Samples covering the acute and convalescent phases of COVID-19 were provided by collaborators in the United States, Italy and Spain. Where available, HLA class I and class II types were obtained from metadata supplied by the sample provider rather than from assay-based typing. The samples were drawn from the first 160 participants of the ongoing ImmuneRACE study and from over 950 subjects provided by 6 global collaborators. The sample metadata nearly always contained a de-identified subject ID, COVID-19 status, age in years and sex. Deeply sampled blood TCRbeta repertoires from subjects exposed to, actively infected with, or recovered from COVID-19 were included in the dataset. The prospective study material was composed of cDNA or gDNA derived from T cells, B-cell-depleted T cells, or PBMCs. The repertoires were made available in a free public database intended to serve as a resource for research on the immune response to SARS-CoV-2.

Results and caveats for the whole study, not just this receptor: The quantity of clinical and demographic metadata differed by source and by participant and was supplied without curation.

Per the germline V gene, LGHNA is the CDR1 and YSLEER is the CDR2. Inclusive of the bounding cysteine and phenylalanine, the CDR3 is 15 residues long. Only the CDR3 part of the read is kept: 45 bases, read in frame from the first base. Ends trimmed: V by 2 bases, J by 7 bases; bases unmatched to a gene: 8. The chain was built from TRBV4-3 and TRBJ1-5, and TRBD1 matches 7 of the central bases. The source is a man aged 55 to 70 with active or convalescent COVID-19. Material: peripheral blood. In nucleotides, the sequence is TGCGCCAGCAGCCAAACTAAGGGGGCCGGGCAGCCCCAGCATTTT. Its amino acids are CASSQTKGAGQPQHF.